One and the same sample provided the 8 T cell receptor beta chains below, sequenced in a study of blood T cell repertoires in COVID-19. Repertoires were generated with immunoSEQ multiplex PCR, while TCRdb's copy carries only in-frame clones and drops some. The repertoire holds 170,000 or so clones, with approximately 80% as singletons. The sequenced sample consisted of peripheral blood. Every receptor here comes from a human donor in a cohort sampled during active COVID-19.

V and J are TRBV6-5 and TRBJ1-6, with 9 bases identical to TRBD1. The CDR3 covers 15 residues. Losses at the gene ends were 5 bases for V and 9 bases for J; bases not matched to a gene: 8. CDR1 and CDR2 from the germline V gene are MNHEY and SVGAGI. Here the CDR3 reads CASSLLQGAVSPLHF. The CDR3 DNA follows: TGTGCCAGCAGTCTTCTACAGGGGGCGGTTTCACCCCTCCACTTT.

The CDR3 nucleotides read TGTGCCAGCAGTTACTCGATGGGCGGGATGGACGAGCAGTACTTC. Encoded protein: CASSYSMGGMDEQYF. The V and J genes are TRBV6-2 or TRBV6-3 and TRBJ2-7; possibly TRBD2 for D (6 bases). The CDR3 extends over 15 amino acids. Trimming pared 0 bases from V and 5 bases from J, leaving 14 bases between. Germline values: CDR1 MNHEY, CDR2 SVGEGT.

The chain has TRBV12-3 or TRBV12-4 and TRBJ1-2; D might be TRBD1 (5 bases). The CDR3 is 13 amino acids. Trimming removed 6 bases from V and 4 bases from J, with 12 bases in between. The CDR3 is CASRGTLVYGYTF. As DNA, the CDR3 is TGTGCCAGCAGGGGGACTTTGGTCTATGGCTACACCTTC.

J is TRBJ1-3 and V is TRBV6-5; D remains ambiguous. The CDR3 extends over 14 amino acids. V was trimmed by 6 bases and J by 1 base, leaving 10 bases between them. Germline V CDR1 and CDR2: MNHEY, SVGAGI. The CDR3 DNA sequence: TGTGCCAGCAGAAGCGGAGGGTCTGGAAACACCATATATTTT. Its protein product is CASRSGGSGNTIYF.

The rearrangement uses TRBV15 and TRBJ1-4, with TRBD1 matching 8 bases. Germline lookup yields CDR1 LNHNV and CDR2 YYDKDF (reference sequence). This CDR3 is 15 amino acids long. The V segment lost 4 bases and the J segment 11 bases; nucleotides outside the gene matches: 12. The CDR3 DNA reads as TGTGCCACCAGCAAGCAACAGGGGGGGGATAGGAAACTGTTTTTT. It specifies CATSKQQGGDRKLFF.

The chain recombines TRBV5-1 with TRBJ1-4; 7 bases fit TRBD1. This CDR3 has 15 amino acids. Unmatched junction bases numbered 7, after V lost 0 bases and J lost 8 bases. Germline V lookup: CDR1 SGHRS, CDR2 YFSETQ. CDR3 loop: CASSLGDRASEKLFF. The CDR3 coding sequence is TGCGCCAGCAGCTTGGGAGACAGGGCTAGCGAAAAACTGTTTTTT.

The chain carries TRBV11-2 and TRBJ1-3; D is undetermined. V was shortened by 1 base and J by 3 bases, with 10 bases between the two germline ends. CDR1 SGHAT and CDR2 FQNNGV come from the germline V gene. The CDR3 consists of 15 residues. CDR3 loop: CASSLGPQDGNTIYF. In DNA, the CDR3 is TGTGCCAGCAGCTTAGGCCCCCAGGATGGAAACACCATATATTTT.

The chain combines TRBV7-8 with TRBJ1-6; 7 bases agree with TRBD1. This CDR3 has 15 amino acids. The trim removed 5 bases at V and 9 bases at J, leaving 10 bases unmatched. From germline, CDR1 is SGHVS and CDR2 FQNEAQ. CDR3 in DNA: TGTGCCAGCAGCGGGCAGGGGGGTCGGAGTTCACCCCTCCACTTT. This sequence encodes CASSGQGGRSSPLHF.